What follows are 32 T cell receptor beta chains derived from one specimen sequenced in a study of Graves' ophthalmopathy and Graves' hyperthyroidism. Scientists amplified the TCR beta CDR3 regions from RNA transcripts. The authors performed first-round RT-PCR with HTBI primers and then a second-round multiplex PCR. TCRdb re-called the multiplex PCR reads through MiXCR, storing one row per CDR3 protein. The table lists a few hundred thousand distinct CDR3 sequences, about a sixth of them singletons, with more than 1.5% in the top ten. Sample: peripheral blood. All receptors come from a woman aged 18-35 years with Graves' ophthalmopathy.

This clonotype was counted ten times or more. The chain joins TRBV6-1 to TRBJ1-2; perhaps TRBD1 as D (5 bases). CDR1 and CDR2 (germline): MNHNS, SASEGT. The CDR3 is 14 amino acids. Trimming left V 7 bases short and J 3 bases short, with 15 bases between. The CDR3 reads CASIRSGYDYGYTF. The CDR3 DNA sequence: TGTGCCAGCATACGATCAGGGTACGACTATGGCTACACCTTC.

This clonotype was found many times. This chain uses TRBV6-4 with TRBJ2-2, with 14 bases fitting TRBD2. The CDR3 covers 18 residues. Trimming removed 6 bases from V and 5 bases from J; junction bases left unmatched: 11. Germline V CDR1 and CDR2: MRHNA, SNTAGT. CDR3 protein: CASSSGLAGGPGTGELFF. The CDR3 DNA sequence: TGTGCCAGCAGCAGCGGACTAGCGGGGGGCCCGGGGACCGGGGAGCTGTTTTTT.

This clonotype was observed at least ten times. J is TRBJ1-1 and V is TRBV12-3 or TRBV12-4; the D is unclear. The CDR3 has 13 residues. V was trimmed by 7 bases and J by 1 base, leaving 10 bases between them. The chain's CDR3 is CASTPPRNTEAFF. The CDR3 region has the DNA TGTGCCAGCACCCCCCCGAGGAACACTGAAGCTTTCTTT.

This clonotype showed up many times. The J gene is TRBJ1-5, the V gene TRBV7-2, with D maybe TRBD1 (5 bases). This CDR3 contains 15 residues. The germline V and J ends were trimmed by 1 base and 4 bases, with 11 bases remaining between them. Germline CDR1 is SGHTA and CDR2 is FQGNSA. This chain's CDR3 is CASSLDGRGNQPQHF. Written as DNA, the CDR3 is TGTGCCAGCAGCTTAGATGGGCGGGGGAATCAGCCCCAGCATTTT.

This clonotype appeared many times. The V call is TRBV20-1, the J call TRBJ2-7, with D hard to call. The V gene lost 6 bases and the J gene lost 9 bases, with 15 bases spanning the gap. The CDR3 is 11 residues long. Germline values: CDR1 DFQATT, CDR2 SNEGSKA (reference sequence). Written as DNA, the CDR3 is TGCAGTGCCATACAGTCCGTAGGGCAGTACTTC. It yields the protein CSAIQSVGQYF.

This clonotype appeared many times. The chain has TRBV30 and TRBJ1-5; 7 nucleotides match TRBD1. V lost 3 bases, J lost 1 base, and 3 bases stayed unmatched. Germline CDR1 is GTSNPN and CDR2 is SVGIG (reference sequence). The CDR3 spans 14 residues. The CDR3 loop reads CAWRETGSNQPQHF. The CDR3 DNA reads as TGTGCCTGGAGGGAGACAGGGAGCAATCAGCCCCAGCATTTT. The full variable domain, with the rest looked up from reference TRBV30 and TRBJ1-5, is SQTIHQWPATLVQPVGSPLSLECTVEGTSNPNLYWYRQAAGRGLQLLFYSVGIGQISSEVPQNLSASRPQDRQFILSSKKLLLSDSGFYLCAWRETGSNQPQHFGDGTRLSIL.

This clonotype was counted at least ten times. V and J are TRBV3-1 and TRBJ1-1; D unresolved. This CDR3 region has 15 residues. Germline V gives CDR1 LGHDT, CDR2 YNNKEL (reference sequence). V was trimmed by 1 base and J by 1 base, leaving 10 bases between them. DNA for the CDR3: TGTGCCAGCAGCCAAGTAACAGAAGGGAACACTGAAGCTTTCTTT. It specifies CASSQVTEGNTEAFF.

CDR3 amino acids: CASSYNRAAEQYF. The DNA of the CDR3 is TGTGCCAGCAGTTACAACAGAGCGGCTGAGCAGTACTTC. The chain links TRBV6-5 to TRBJ2-7; D might be TRBD2 (5 bases). CDR1 and CDR2 from the germline V gene are MNHEY and SVGAGI. The CDR3 covers 13 residues. V was clipped by 2 bases and J by 7 bases, with 12 bases between them.

This clonotype showed up many times. V is TRBV27 and J is TRBJ1-5, with 12 bases that match TRBD1. Germline assignment: CDR1 MNHEY and CDR2 SMNVEV (reference sequence). The CDR3 length is 18 residues. V shed 1 base and J 6 bases; nucleotides not matched to a gene: 10. For the CDR3, the DNA is TGTGCCAGCAGTTTATTGGGACAGGGGGCACTAGGGTCTCAGCCCCAGCATTTT. Residues: CASSLLGQGALGSQPQHF.

The chain joins TRBV6-2 or TRBV6-3 to TRBJ2-7; either TRBD1 or TRBD2 may supply D (6 bases each). V shed 2 bases and J shed 3 bases, with 11 bases lying between them. CDR1 and CDR2 (germline): MNHEY, SVGEGT. There are 14 residues in the CDR3. The CDR3 spells CASSYRGGRYEQYF. The DNA of the CDR3 is TGTGCCAGCAGTTACCGTGGGGGGCGCTACGAGCAGTACTTC.

This clonotype was seen ten or more times. The gene calls are TRBV6-2 or TRBV6-3 and TRBJ2-7, with 7 bases lining up with TRBD1. The V gene's germline CDR1 is MNHEY and CDR2 SVGEGT. V lost 5 bases and J lost 3; bases outside the gene matches: 7. This CDR3 spans 14 amino acids. In nucleotides, the CDR3 is TGTGCCAGCAGTCAAGGGGGCGGCTACTACGAGCAGTACTTC. It translates to CASSQGGGYYEQYF.

This clonotype came up many times. V and J are TRBV30 and TRBJ1-1; no reliable D call. In germline, CDR1 is GTSNPN, CDR2 SVGIG (reference sequence). V lost 0 bases, J lost 11 bases, and 10 bases lay in between. The CDR3 runs 11 residues. CDR3 nucleotides: TGTGCCTGGAGTGTGCAGAAGGGCGCTTTCTTT. Translated, it gives CAWSVQKGAFF.

This clonotype has a count of ten or more. V usage is TRBV27 and J usage is TRBJ1-5; weak D call: TRBD1 (5 bases). CDR1 and CDR2 from the germline V gene are MNHEY and SMNVEV (reference sequence). Between the trimmed V and J ends, which lost 0 bases and 5 bases, there was a span of 14 bases. This CDR3 spans 16 amino acids. The CDR3 nucleotides are TGTGCCAGCAGTTTATCGATTGGGGGGGGGTATCAGCCCCAGCATTTT. Its protein product is CASSLSIGGGYQPQHF.

This clonotype was found many times. CDR3 coding DNA: TGTGCCAGCAGTTACCGCACAGGGATGGGGAACACCGGGGAGCTGTTTTTT. It encodes CASSYRTGMGNTGELFF. The gene calls are TRBV6-2 or TRBV6-3 and TRBJ2-2, with D possibly matching TRBD1 (6 bases). The ends were cut back, 2 bases at V and 1 base at J, with 14 bases in the middle. Germline lookup yields CDR1 MNHEY and CDR2 SVGEGT. The length of the CDR3 is 17 residues.

This clonotype has a count of ten or more. The chain joins TRBV6-4 to TRBJ1-5, with D unresolved. Germline V gene data show CDR1 as MRHNA and CDR2 as SNTAGT. The CDR3 contains 16 residues. V shed 0 bases and J shed 6 bases, with 15 bases lying between them. This CDR3 is CASSDSNVRGPQPQHF. CDR3 nucleotides: TGTGCCAGCAGTGACTCGAATGTGCGAGGTCCTCAGCCCCAGCATTTT.

This clonotype was observed many times. The chain recombines TRBV6-1 with TRBJ2-7, with TRBD1 matching over 9 bases. J lost 3 bases, V lost 7 bases, and 7 bases had no gene match. CDR1 MNHNS and CDR2 SASEGT come from the germline V gene. This CDR3 is built from 14 residues. CDR3 sequence (DNA): TGTGCCAGCATGGTCGAGACAGGGGGCTACGAGCAGTACTTC. The encoded protein is CASMVETGGYEQYF.

At least ten counts were recorded for this clonotype. The rearrangement joins TRBV20-1 to TRBJ1-2; D might be TRBD1 (5 bases). V lost 3 bases and J lost 4, with 15 bases in between. Germline CDR1 and CDR2: DFQATT and SNEGSKA (reference sequence). The CDR3 runs to 14 residues. The CDR3 here is CSASELIRAYGYTF. CDR3 in DNA: TGCAGTGCTAGCGAGCTGATCAGGGCCTATGGCTACACCTTC.

J is TRBJ1-1 and V is TRBV6-2 or TRBV6-3; the match to TRBD1 covers 8 bases. The germline V gene encodes CDR1 MNHEY and CDR2 SVGEGT. The length of the CDR3 is 15 residues. Trimming cost V 8 bases and J 5 bases; bases outside gene matches: 13. This CDR3 is CASGPGQVIQTEAFF. For the CDR3, the DNA is TGTGCCAGCGGACCGGGACAGGTAATACAAACTGAAGCTTTCTTT.

This clonotype has ten or more counts. This rearrangement joins TRBV12-3 or TRBV12-4 to TRBJ2-7, with D perhaps matching TRBD1 (6 bases). The V end lost 6 bases, the J end lost 1 base, and 19 bases lay between the germline ends. The CDR3 is 16 residues long. The CDR3 coding sequence is TGTGCCAGCAGCCCGCTTTCCAGGGGTCTGTCCTACGAGCAGTACTTC. Protein product: CASSPLSRGLSYEQYF.

This clonotype was seen many times. The chain links TRBV12-3 or TRBV12-4 to TRBJ2-7; perhaps TRBD2 as D (5 bases). The CDR3 sequence is 13 residues long. Deletions cut 4 bases from V and 2 bases from J, with 9 bases between. CDR3 sequence reads: CASSSDFAYEQYF. The CDR3 DNA reads as TGTGCCAGCAGTTCGGACTTTGCCTACGAGCAGTACTTC.

This clonotype appeared many times. This chain uses TRBV5-5 with TRBJ2-5; no firm D call. CDR1 and CDR2 from the germline V gene are SGHKS and YYEKEE (reference sequence). The CDR3 runs 15 residues. Trimming took 0 bases from V and 4 from J, leaving 13 bases between them. The CDR3 bases are TGTGCCAGCAGCTTGGCTGGGTCTTCTCTAGAGACCCAGTACTTC. This sequence encodes CASSLAGSSLETQYF.

This clonotype has ten or more counts. With a much larger clone just one base away, this may be a read error. The chain links TRBV12-3 or TRBV12-4 to TRBJ1-2; TRBD1 matches 10 bases. The CDR3 contains 14 residues. The CDR3 is CAGRAPGQGYGYTF. The CDR3 coding sequence is TGTGCCGGCAGGGCACCGGGACAGGGGTATGGCTACACCTTC.

This sequence joins TRBV12-3 or TRBV12-4 and TRBJ2-5; maybe TRBD1 (6 bases). Trimming took off 3 bases at V and 2 bases at J, with 10 bases between the two ends. There are 14 residues in the CDR3. CDR3 sequence: CASSFVDRQETQYF. The CDR3 nucleotides are TGTGCCAGCAGTTTCGTCGACAGGCAAGAGACCCAGTACTTC.

This clonotype showed up many times. The chain carries TRBV7-2 and TRBJ2-7; tentatively, D is TRBD1 or TRBD2 (5 bases each). The CDR3 consists of 12 residues. Germline V lookup: CDR1 SGHTA, CDR2 FQGNSA. The V gene lost 5 bases and the J gene lost 4 bases, with 9 bases spanning the gap. Here the CDR3 reads CASSEGLYEQYF. The CDR3 nucleotides read TGTGCCAGCAGCGAGGGGCTATACGAGCAGTACTTC.

This clonotype was seen many times. The genes are TRBV7-2 and TRBJ2-5; perhaps TRBD2 as D (6 bases). Trimming left V 8 bases short and J 3 bases short, with 16 bases between. The CDR3 has 14 residues. Germline V gene data show CDR1 as SGHTA and CDR2 as FQGNSA. The CDR3 region is CASSREITKETQYF. In DNA, the CDR3 is TGTGCCAGCTCCCGGGAGATCACAAAAGAGACCCAGTACTTC.

This clonotype was seen many times. The chain has TRBV5-1 and TRBJ1-1, with D unclear. V was clipped by 3 bases and J by 3 bases, with 9 bases between them. CDR1 is SGHRS, CDR2 YFSETQ, per germline. This CDR3 is built from 13 residues. CDR3 in amino acids: CASSYSADTEAFF. The CDR3 coding sequence is TGCGCCAGCAGCTACTCAGCGGACACTGAAGCTTTCTTT.

The rearrangement joins TRBV27 to TRBJ1-1; D gene unclear. There are 13 residues in the CDR3. Germline V lookup: CDR1 MNHEY, CDR2 SMNVEV (reference sequence). Trimming removed 5 bases from V and 7 bases from J, with 14 bases in between. The CDR3 loop is CASSAVPWSEAFF. CDR3 nucleotides: TGTGCCAGCAGTGCGGTTCCCTGGAGTGAAGCTTTCTTT.

This clonotype has at least ten counts. The chain's CDR3 is CASSFGQGENQPQHF. CDR3 DNA sequence: TGTGCCAGCAGCTTCGGACAGGGTGAGAATCAGCCCCAGCATTTT. The genes are TRBV7-6 and TRBJ1-5, with 8 bases that match TRBD1. V lost 3 bases and J lost 4; bases outside the gene matches: 5. The CDR3 is 15 amino acids. Germline V gene sequence: CDR1 SGHVS, CDR2 FNYEAQ.

This clonotype was counted many times. This chain uses TRBV6-2 or TRBV6-3 with TRBJ1-5; D unclear. Deletions cut 5 bases from V and 0 bases from J, with 5 bases between. This CDR3 contains 13 residues. Per the germline V gene, CDR1 is MNHEY and CDR2 is SVGEGT. This CDR3 reads CASSKDSNQPQHF. CDR3 DNA sequence: TGTGCCAGCAGTAAAGATAGCAATCAGCCCCAGCATTTT.

This clonotype was observed at least ten times. This chain links TRBV27 with TRBJ2-7; tentative D call: TRBD1 (6 bases). Germline V CDR1 and CDR2: MNHEY, SMNVEV (reference sequence). The CDR3 is 17 amino acids. Trimming left V 6 bases short and J 4 bases short, with 25 bases between. The CDR3 reads CASSQRQVRPAVYEQYF. CDR3 sequence (DNA): TGTGCCAGCAGCCAAAGACAGGTCAGGCCCGCCGTATACGAGCAGTACTTC.

This rearrangement joins TRBV28 to TRBJ1-2; the D is unclear. Germline CDR1 MDHEN, CDR2 SYDVKM. This CDR3 is 15 amino acids long. V was shortened by 6 bases and J by 0 bases, with 14 bases between the two germline ends. The CDR3 protein is CASSLAHGANYGYTF. CDR3 sequence (DNA): TGTGCCAGCAGCTTAGCCCACGGCGCTAACTATGGCTACACCTTC.

In its sample, this clonotype was seen many times. V is TRBV20-1 and J is TRBJ2-5; D uncertain. The CDR3 has 13 residues. Trimming removed 1 base at V and 2 bases at J, with 8 bases between. In germline, CDR1 is DFQATT, CDR2 SNEGSKA (reference sequence). The CDR3 DNA sequence: TGCAGTGCTAGAGCGATAATTCAAGAGACCCAGTACTTC. It encodes CSARAIIQETQYF.